This TCR beta chain was documented in a study of blood T cell repertoires in COVID-19. TCRdb keeps only in-frame clones here, not all; method: immunoSEQ multiplex PCR. The table records 200,000 to 250,000 clones, about 80% of them present only once. Looked up from germline, CDR1 is MNHNY and CDR2 is SVGAGI (reference sequence). The CDR3 length is 14 residues. Trimming cost V 6 bases and J 0 bases, with 11 bases left between them. The TCR was taken from a woman aged 55-69 years with acute or convalescent COVID-19. This rearrangement joins TRBV6-6 to TRBJ1-2, with a possible D match to TRBD1 (6 bases). Sequences were obtained from peripheral blood. This CDR3 is CASRDSSSNYGYTF. The CDR3 nucleotides are TGTGCCAGCAGGGACAGCTCTTCTAACTATGGCTACACCTTC.